The 28 T cell receptor beta chains below were found in one sample sequenced in a study of blood T cell repertoires in COVID-19 (dated by TCRdb to 2019 to 2021). Libraries were built with the immunoSEQ multiplex PCR assay. TCRdb stores this immuneACCESS table with in-frame sequences only. Part of the clones is absent; in the studies checked, under half of the shortfall reflects unresolved V genes, and no reason is known for the rest. This sample lists a few hundred thousand clones; approximately 92% were detected once. The top ten clones comprise around 2.6% of the sample. Sequenced sample: peripheral blood. The source is a person aged 18 to 30 with COVID-19, enrolled during active disease.

The CDR3 protein is CASSFWTSGEETQYF. For the CDR3, the DNA is TGTGCCAGCAGTTTCTGGACTAGCGGCGAAGAGACCCAGTACTTC. The genes are TRBV28 and TRBJ2-5; 10 bases match TRBD2. V dropped 3 bases and J dropped 3; count of bases not matched to a gene: 4. This CDR3 is 15 amino acids long. Germline CDR1 MDHEN, CDR2 SYDVKM.

The rearrangement joins TRBV2 to TRBJ1-1, with 8 bases lining up with TRBD1. The CDR3 spans 13 residues. The ends lost 7 bases at V and 1 base at J; junction bases unmatched: 2. Germline V gives CDR1 SNHLY, CDR2 FYNNEI. In DNA form, the CDR3 reads TGTGCCAGCACGACAGGGGCGAACACTGAAGCTTTCTTT. The encoded protein is CASTTGANTEAFF.

V and J are TRBV3-1 (or the pseudogene TRBV3-2) and TRBJ1-1, with a weak D call TRBD1 (6 bases). From germline, CDR1 is LGHDT and CDR2 YNNKEL (reference sequence). This CDR3 comprises 14 residues. The V and J ends lost 1 base and 0 bases respectively, with 6 bases between them. Here the CDR3 reads CASSQGQVNTEAFF. The CDR3 nucleotides are TGTGCCAGCAGCCAAGGACAGGTGAACACTGAAGCTTTCTTT.

The V call is TRBV2, the J call TRBJ1-1; no clear D. This CDR3 region has 13 residues. Germline CDR1 and CDR2: SNHLY and FYNNEI. The V and J ends lost 3 bases and 1 base respectively, with 6 bases between them. The chain's CDR3 is CASSELENTEAFF. The DNA of the CDR3 is TGTGCCAGCAGTGAGTTAGAGAACACTGAAGCTTTCTTT.

V usage is TRBV2 and J usage is TRBJ1-4; 9 bases are a match to TRBD1. Unmatched junction bases numbered 20, after V lost 3 bases and J lost 0 bases. Germline V gene sequence: CDR1 SNHLY, CDR2 FYNNEI. The CDR3 runs 22 residues. In DNA, the CDR3 is TGTGCCAGCAGTGACCCGCGCCTCGGGTTAACAGGGGGCGAGGCAACTAATGAAAAACTGTTTTTT. Protein product: CASSDPRLGLTGGEATNEKLFF.

The gene calls are TRBV29-1 and TRBJ1-2; tentatively, D is TRBD1 (5 bases). CDR1 and CDR2 (germline): SQVTM, ANQGSEA. Trimming took 6 bases from V and 14 from J, leaving 13 bases between them. The CDR3 loop spans 9 amino acids. The CDR3 is CSVDYGTTF. In DNA form, the CDR3 reads TGCAGCGTAGATTACGGGACTACCTTC.

About this clone: One end of the junction fails to match germline, which may point to a read error. The chain links TRBV7-2 to TRBJ1-5; 8 nucleotides align to TRBD1. CDR1 is SGHTA and CDR2 is FQGNSA in the germline V gene. The CDR3 consists of 13 residues. The DNA of the CDR3 is TGTGCCAGCAGTCCGGACAGGGCGCAGCCGCAGCATTTT. Its protein product is CASSPDRAQPQHF.

The rearrangement uses TRBV6-5 and TRBJ1-5; 7 bases fit TRBD1. V gave up 4 bases and J gave up 4 bases; unmatched junction bases: 7. Germline values: CDR1 MNHEY, CDR2 SVGAGI. The CDR3 is 15 residues long. The CDR3 sequence is CASSSTGSGNQPQHF. CDR3 sequence (DNA): TGTGCCAGCAGTTCGACAGGGAGTGGAAATCAGCCCCAGCATTTT.

This sequence joins TRBV4-1 and TRBJ1-3, with D uncertain. Trimming shortened V by 0 bases and J by 0 bases, and 15 bases separated the two germline ends. Germline CDR1 MGHRA, CDR2 YSYEKL. The CDR3 consists of 18 residues. This CDR3 is CASSQDLRGLDSGNTIYF. CDR3 nucleotide sequence: TGCGCCAGCAGCCAAGATCTGAGAGGCCTAGACTCTGGAAACACCATATATTTT.

This chain uses TRBV5-1 with TRBJ2-2; perhaps TRBD2 as D (5 bases). The CDR3 totals 15 residues. Germline CDR1 reads SGHRS; CDR2 reads YFSETQ. Between the trimmed V and J ends, which lost 0 bases and 2 bases, there was a span of 8 bases. The DNA for the CDR3 is TGCGCCAGCAGCTTGGGAGGGTTTAACACCGGGGAGCTGTTTTTT. Translation: CASSLGGFNTGELFF.

The V and J genes are TRBV3-1 (or the pseudogene TRBV3-2) and TRBJ1-4; 7 nucleotides line up with TRBD1. CDR3 size: 14 residues. V lost 0 bases, J lost 7 bases, and 2 bases stayed unmatched. Per the germline V gene, CDR1 is LGHDT and CDR2 is YNNKEL (reference sequence). The DNA for the CDR3 is TGTGCCAGCAGCCAAGATCAGGGGGGTGAAAAACTGTTTTTT. Its translation: CASSQDQGGEKLFF.

This chain uses TRBV24-1 with TRBJ2-2; possibly TRBD2 for D (6 bases). Germline loops: CDR1 KGHDR, CDR2 SFDVKD. V lost 4 bases, J lost 3 bases, and 11 bases lay in between. CDR3 size: 15 residues. The chain's CDR3 is CATSDLGLDTGELFF. DNA for the CDR3: TGTGCCACCAGTGACCTGGGACTCGACACCGGGGAGCTGTTTTTT.

The J gene is TRBJ1-1, the V gene TRBV19; a weak D match, TRBD1 (5 bases). The CDR3 consists of 13 residues. Germline CDR1 is LNHDA and CDR2 is SQIVND (reference sequence). V dropped 9 bases and J dropped 0 bases, with 11 bases sitting between them. The CDR3 here is CASRTDMNTEAFF. In nucleotides, the CDR3 is TGTGCCAGCAGGACGGACATGAACACTGAAGCTTTCTTT.

Only a few counts were recorded for this clone. The chain combines TRBV5-1 with TRBJ2-5; TRBD2 matches 7 bases. Trimming removed 9 bases from V and 2 bases from J; junction bases left unmatched: 7. Looked up from germline, CDR1 is SGHRS and CDR2 is YFSETQ. There are 13 residues in the CDR3. The CDR3 region is CATSTSNQETQYF. The CDR3 DNA reads TGCGCCACCTCGACTAGCAATCAAGAGACCCAGTACTTC.

The gene calls are TRBV15 and TRBJ1-2; D is perhaps TRBD1 (6 bases). Germline V gene sequence: CDR1 LNHNV, CDR2 YYDKDF (reference sequence). The CDR3 covers 18 residues. Trimming left V 1 base short and J 6 bases short, with 24 bases between. This CDR3 is CATSRGRTVDVSPDGYTF. In DNA, the CDR3 is TGTGCCACCAGCAGAGGTCGGACAGTCGACGTTTCACCAGATGGCTACACCTTC.

This clone was detected only once. The chain recombines TRBV5-5 with TRBJ1-5; 9 nucleotides line up with TRBD1. Germline V gene sequence: CDR1 SGHKS, CDR2 YYEKEE (reference sequence). With 4 bases clipped from V and 5 bases from J, the junction kept 1 base outside the gene matches. The CDR3 loop spans 13 amino acids. The CDR3 loop is CASSRTGDQPQHF. The DNA for the CDR3 is TGTGCCAGCAGCCGGACAGGGGATCAGCCCCAGCATTTT. The full variable domain, in which reference TRBV5-5 and TRBJ1-5 provide the parts outside the CDR3, is DAGVTQSPTHLIKTRGQQVTLRCSPISGHKSVSWYQQVLGQGPQFIFQYYEKEERGRGNFPDRFSARQFPNYSSELNVNALLLGDSALYLCASSRTGDQPQHFGDGTRLSIL.

The genes are TRBV2 and TRBJ1-2; TRBD1 might be the D (6 bases). Germline V CDR1 and CDR2: SNHLY, FYNNEI. The CDR3 is made up of 14 amino acids. The V end lost 5 bases, the J end lost 1 base, and 11 bases lay between the germline ends. In DNA form, the CDR3 reads TGTGCCAGCAGTAACAGGGAAAATAACTATGGCTACACCTTC. Its translation: CASSNRENNYGYTF. Full variable domain (outside the CDR3, taken from reference TRBV2 and TRBJ1-2): EPEVTQTPSHQVTQMGQEVILRCVPISNHLYFYWYRQILGQKVEFLVSFYNNEISEKSEIFDDQFSVERPDGSNFTLKIRSTKLEDSAMYFCASSNRENNYGYTFGSGTRLTVV.

The gene calls are TRBV6-1 and TRBJ2-2; 8 bases map to TRBD2. Germline-derived CDR1 and CDR2 are MNHNS and SASEGT. This CDR3 comprises 16 residues. With 2 bases clipped from V and 6 bases from J, the junction kept 8 bases outside the gene matches. As DNA, the CDR3 is TGTGCCAGCAGTGAAATAACATCCGGGGGGGCCGGGGAGCTGTTTTTT. Encoded protein: CASSEITSGGAGELFF.

This chain uses TRBV19 with TRBJ2-7; tentatively, D is TRBD2 (6 bases). The CDR3 is 13 amino acids. V was trimmed by 6 bases and J by 3 bases, leaving 12 bases between them. The germline gives CDR1 LNHDA, CDR2 SQIVND (reference sequence). The CDR3 nucleotides read TGTGCCAGTAGCGGCGGGACTTACTACGAGCAGTACTTC. It encodes CASSGGTYYEQYF.

As regards this clone: A far more abundant clone sits one base away, making this likely a read error. The J gene is TRBJ2-7, the V gene TRBV12-3 or TRBV12-4; 11 nucleotides match TRBD2. The trim removed 6 bases at V and 3 bases at J, leaving 1 base unmatched. The CDR3 is made up of 13 amino acids. The CDR3 nucleotides read TGTGCCAGCAGACTAGCGGGAGACTACGAGCAGTACTTC. Amino acid sequence: CASRLAGDYEQYF.

This chain joins TRBV25-1 and TRBJ1-2, with D possibly TRBD1 on 5 matching bases. The CDR3 is 15 residues long. V gave up 8 bases and J gave up 6 bases, with 22 bases separating them. Germline V gene sequence: CDR1 MGHDK, CDR2 SYGVNS. CDR3 nucleotide sequence: TGTGCCAGCCCCCCCCCGGGCCCAGGGATGGATGGCTACACCTTC. Its protein is CASPPPGPGMDGYTF.

The chain recombines TRBV7-6 with TRBJ2-3, with D possibly TRBD2 on 5 matching bases. CDR3 length equals 17 residues. The V gene lost 0 bases and the J gene lost 2 bases, with 15 bases spanning the gap. Germline CDR1 reads SGHVS; CDR2 reads FNYEAQ. In DNA, the CDR3 is TGTGCCAGCAGCTTAGCAAAGGCGGGCCCAGTCACAGATACGCAGTATTTT. This gives the protein CASSLAKAGPVTDTQYF.

This clone appeared once. The chain couples TRBV5-4 to TRBJ2-1; 10 positions agree with TRBD1. CDR3 length equals 15 residues. Germline CDR1 SGHNT, CDR2 YYREEE (reference sequence). V lost 4 bases to trimming and J lost 4 bases; unmatched junction nucleotides: 5. DNA for the CDR3: TGTGCCAGCAGCCCCCGGGACAGGGGTTACAATGAGCAGTTCTTC. It is translated as CASSPRDRGYNEQFF. Complete variable domain (other parts from reference TRBV5-4 and TRBJ2-1): ETGVTQSPTHLIKTRGQQVTLRCSSQSGHNTVSWYQQALGQGPQFIFQYYREEENGRGNFPPRFSGLQFPNYSSELNVNALELDDSALYLCASSPRDRGYNEQFFGPGTRLTVL.

The chain has TRBV19 and TRBJ1-2; TRBD1 matches at 8 bases. Germline assignment: CDR1 LNHDA and CDR2 SQIVND (reference sequence). The CDR3 is 13 amino acids. V trimming: 6 bases; J trimming: 8 bases; junction bases outside the gene matches: 8. The CDR3 bases are TGTGCCAGTAGATCTGGACAGGGTGAAGGCTACACCTTC. Protein sequence: CASRSGQGEGYTF.

The chain has TRBV10-1 and TRBJ2-1; 13 positions match TRBD2. After removal of 2 bases from V and 5 bases from J, the junction contained 6 bases not matched to a gene. CDR1 is WNHNN and CDR2 is SYGVQD in the germline V gene (reference sequence). The CDR3 has 17 residues. The CDR3 sequence is CASSEGLAGVPHNEQFF. The CDR3 region has the DNA TGCGCCAGCAGTGAGGGACTAGCGGGAGTGCCCCACAATGAGCAGTTCTTC.

The chain employs TRBV19 and TRBJ2-5, with 10 nucleotides matching TRBD2. The CDR3 covers 19 residues. V lost 2 bases, J lost 2 bases, and 14 bases stayed unmatched. In germline, CDR1 is LNHDA, CDR2 SQIVND (reference sequence). The CDR3 region has the DNA TGTGCCAGTAGTATAAGGGCTAGCGGGAGTAGGTTGGCGCAAGAGACCCAGTACTTC. As protein: CASSIRASGSRLAQETQYF.

The sample holds one count of this clone. This chain connects TRBV13 to TRBJ2-5; D is perhaps TRBD2 (5 bases). There are 15 residues in the CDR3. The germline V gene encodes CDR1 PRHDT and CDR2 FYEKMQ (reference sequence). V was pared by 0 bases and J by 4 bases, with 12 bases between. CDR3 in DNA: TGTGCCAGCAGCTTAGGTGGGAGCTCACCAGAGACCCAGTACTTC. Translating it yields CASSLGGSSPETQYF.

The chain combines TRBV19 with TRBJ2-4; 8 bases agree with TRBD2. The CDR3 runs to 17 residues. Trimming took 5 bases from V and 3 from J; bases not matched to a gene: 12. Germline CDR1 and CDR2: LNHDA and SQIVND (reference sequence). DNA of the CDR3: TGTGCCAGTAGTCTCGGGGGACTAGTACCCAACAAAAACATTCAGTACTTC. Translating it yields CASSLGGLVPNKNIQYF.